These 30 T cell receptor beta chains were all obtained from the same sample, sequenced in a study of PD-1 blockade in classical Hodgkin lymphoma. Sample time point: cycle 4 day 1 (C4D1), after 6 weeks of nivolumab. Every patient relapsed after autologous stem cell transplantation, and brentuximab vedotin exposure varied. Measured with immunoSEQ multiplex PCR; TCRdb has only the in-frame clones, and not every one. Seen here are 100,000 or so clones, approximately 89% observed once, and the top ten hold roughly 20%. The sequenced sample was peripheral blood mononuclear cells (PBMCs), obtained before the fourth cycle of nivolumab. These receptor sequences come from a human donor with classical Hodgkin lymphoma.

The DNA for the CDR3 is TGCGCCAGCAGCCAAGAGGGGGCGGAAAAACTGTTTTTT. It yields the protein CASSQEGAEKLFF. The J gene is TRBJ1-4, the V gene TRBV4-1; tentatively, D is TRBD1 (6 bases). Germline loops: CDR1 MGHRA, CDR2 YSYEKL. CDR3 length: 13 residues. Trimming removed 0 bases at V and 8 bases at J, with 7 bases between.

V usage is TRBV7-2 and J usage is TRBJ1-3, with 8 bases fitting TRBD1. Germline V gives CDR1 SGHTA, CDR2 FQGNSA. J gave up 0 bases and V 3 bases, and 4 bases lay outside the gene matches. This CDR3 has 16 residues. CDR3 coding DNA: TGTGCCAGCAGCTTTAGAGGGACAGGCTCTGGAAACACCATATATTTT. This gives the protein CASSFRGTGSGNTIYF.

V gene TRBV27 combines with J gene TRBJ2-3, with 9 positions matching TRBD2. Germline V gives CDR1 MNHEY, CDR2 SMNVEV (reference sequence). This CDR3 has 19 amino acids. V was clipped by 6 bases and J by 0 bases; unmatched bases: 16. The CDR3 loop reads CASSIQSYGLAISTDTQYF. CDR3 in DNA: TGTGCCAGCAGCATACAATCTTATGGACTAGCGATTAGCACAGATACGCAGTATTTT.

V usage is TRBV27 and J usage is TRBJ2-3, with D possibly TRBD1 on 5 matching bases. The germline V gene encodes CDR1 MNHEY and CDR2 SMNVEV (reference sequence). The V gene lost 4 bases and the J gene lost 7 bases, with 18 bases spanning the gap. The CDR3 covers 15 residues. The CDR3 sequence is CASSSPPVRVNTQYF. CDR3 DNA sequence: TGTGCCAGCAGTTCCCCCCCCGTCAGGGTTAATACGCAGTATTTT.

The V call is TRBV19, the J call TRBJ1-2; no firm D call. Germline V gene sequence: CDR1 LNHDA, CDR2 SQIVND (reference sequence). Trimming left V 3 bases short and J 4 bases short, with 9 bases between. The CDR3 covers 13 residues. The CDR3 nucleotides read TGTGCCAGTAGTATGGTTCCCTTCTATGGCTACACCTTC. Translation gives CASSMVPFYGYTF.

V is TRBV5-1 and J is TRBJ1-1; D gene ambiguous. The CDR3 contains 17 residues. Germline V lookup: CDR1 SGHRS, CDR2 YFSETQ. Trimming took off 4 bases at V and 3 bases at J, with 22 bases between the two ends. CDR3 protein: CASSPGGSGLIDTEAFF. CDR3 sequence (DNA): TGCGCCAGCAGCCCAGGAGGGTCGGGTCTTATTGACACTGAAGCTTTCTTT.

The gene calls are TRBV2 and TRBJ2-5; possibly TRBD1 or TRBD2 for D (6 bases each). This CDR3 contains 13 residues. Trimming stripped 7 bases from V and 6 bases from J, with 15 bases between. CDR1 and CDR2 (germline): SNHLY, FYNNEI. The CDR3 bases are TGTGCCAGCACTCCCACCCGGGGGCAGACCCAGTACTTC. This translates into CASTPTRGQTQYF.

The CDR3 reads CAWMGLSISGANVLTF. The CDR3 DNA reads TGTGCCTGGATGGGACTCAGTATCTCTGGGGCCAACGTCCTGACTTTC. The chain links TRBV30 to TRBJ2-6, with a weak D call TRBD2 (6 bases). Germline lookup yields CDR1 GTSNPN and CDR2 SVGIG (reference sequence). CDR3 length: 16 amino acids. The V end lost 4 bases, the J end lost 0 bases, and 13 bases lay between the germline ends.

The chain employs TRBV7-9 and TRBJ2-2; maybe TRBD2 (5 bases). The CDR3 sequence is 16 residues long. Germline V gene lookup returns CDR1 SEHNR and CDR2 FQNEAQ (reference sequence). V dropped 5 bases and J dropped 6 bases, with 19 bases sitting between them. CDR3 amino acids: CASSPRTPFGAGELFF. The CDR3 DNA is TGTGCCAGCAGCCCGCGGACTCCATTCGGAGCCGGGGAGCTGTTTTTT.

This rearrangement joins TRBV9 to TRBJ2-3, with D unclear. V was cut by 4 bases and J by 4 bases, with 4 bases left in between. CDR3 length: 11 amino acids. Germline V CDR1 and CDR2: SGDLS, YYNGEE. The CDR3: CASSNSDTQYF. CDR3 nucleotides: TGTGCCAGCAGCAACTCAGATACGCAGTATTTT.

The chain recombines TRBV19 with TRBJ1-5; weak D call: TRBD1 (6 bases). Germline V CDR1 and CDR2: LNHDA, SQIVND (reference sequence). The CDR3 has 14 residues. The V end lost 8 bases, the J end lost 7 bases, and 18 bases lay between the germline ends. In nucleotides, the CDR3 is TGTGCCAGTGCCTCACAGGGTACGGGGCAGCCCCAGCATTTT. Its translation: CASASQGTGQPQHF. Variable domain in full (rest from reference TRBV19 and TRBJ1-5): DGGITQSPKYLFRKEGQNVTLSCEQNLNHDAMYWYRQDPGQGLRLIYYSQIVNDFQKGDIAEGYSVSREKKESFPLTVTSAQKNPTAFYLCASASQGTGQPQHFGDGTRLSIL.

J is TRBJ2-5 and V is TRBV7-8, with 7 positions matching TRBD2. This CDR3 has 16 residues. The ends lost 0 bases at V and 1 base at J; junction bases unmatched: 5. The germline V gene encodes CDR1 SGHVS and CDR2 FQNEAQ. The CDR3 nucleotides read TGTGCCAGCAGCTTAGCGTGGCTAGCGGTCCAAGAGACCCAGTACTTC. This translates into CASSLAWLAVQETQYF.

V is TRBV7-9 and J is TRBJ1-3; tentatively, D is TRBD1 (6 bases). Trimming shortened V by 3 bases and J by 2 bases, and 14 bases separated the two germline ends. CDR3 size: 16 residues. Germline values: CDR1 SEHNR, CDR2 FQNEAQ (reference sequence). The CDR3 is CASSLDAGGPGNTIYF. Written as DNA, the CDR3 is TGTGCCAGCAGCTTGGACGCGGGGGGGCCTGGAAACACCATATATTTT.

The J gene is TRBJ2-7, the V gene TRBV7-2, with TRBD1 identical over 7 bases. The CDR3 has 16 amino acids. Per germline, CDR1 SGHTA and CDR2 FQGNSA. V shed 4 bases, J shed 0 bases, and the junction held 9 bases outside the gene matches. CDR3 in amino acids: CASSSTTGAPSYEQYF. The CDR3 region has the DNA TGTGCCAGCAGCTCTACTACAGGGGCCCCCTCCTACGAGCAGTACTTC.

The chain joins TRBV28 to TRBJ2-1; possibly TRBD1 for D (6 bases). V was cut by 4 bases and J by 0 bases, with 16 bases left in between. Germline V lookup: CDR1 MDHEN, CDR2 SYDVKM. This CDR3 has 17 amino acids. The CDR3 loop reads CASSYDRPASSYNEQFF. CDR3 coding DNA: TGTGCCAGCAGTTACGACAGGCCAGCTAGCTCCTACAATGAGCAGTTCTTC.

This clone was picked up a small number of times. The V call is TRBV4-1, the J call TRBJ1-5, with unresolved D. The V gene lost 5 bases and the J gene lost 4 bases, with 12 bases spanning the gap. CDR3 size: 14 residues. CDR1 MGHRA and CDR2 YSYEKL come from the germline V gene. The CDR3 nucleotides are TGCGCCAGCAGCGATCGCGCCCGAAATCAGCCCCAGCATTTT. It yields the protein CASSDRARNQPQHF.

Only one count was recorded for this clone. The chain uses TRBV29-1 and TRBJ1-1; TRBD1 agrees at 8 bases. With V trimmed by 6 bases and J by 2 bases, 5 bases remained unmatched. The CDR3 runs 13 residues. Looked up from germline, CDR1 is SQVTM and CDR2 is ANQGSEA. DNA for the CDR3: TGCAGCGTCAGGGGACAGGCCAACACTGAAGCTTTCTTT. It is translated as CSVRGQANTEAFF.

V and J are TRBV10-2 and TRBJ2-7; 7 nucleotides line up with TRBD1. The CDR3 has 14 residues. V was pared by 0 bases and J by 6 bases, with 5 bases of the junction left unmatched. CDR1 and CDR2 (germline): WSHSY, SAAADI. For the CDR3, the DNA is TGCGCCAGCAGTGAGTCGGGCAGGGGGTTCGAGCAGTACTTC. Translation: CASSESGRGFEQYF.

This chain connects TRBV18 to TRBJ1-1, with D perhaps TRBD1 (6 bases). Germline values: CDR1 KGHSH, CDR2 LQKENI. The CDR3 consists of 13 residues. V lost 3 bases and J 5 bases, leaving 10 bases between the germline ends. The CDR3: CASSPSGTTEAFF. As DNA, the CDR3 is TGTGCCAGCTCACCCTCCGGGACAACTGAAGCTTTCTTT.

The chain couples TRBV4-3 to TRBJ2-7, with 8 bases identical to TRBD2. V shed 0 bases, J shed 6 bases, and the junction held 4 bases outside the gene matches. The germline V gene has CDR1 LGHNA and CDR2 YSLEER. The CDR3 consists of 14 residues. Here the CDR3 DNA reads TGCGCCAGCAGCCAAGATAGGCTAGCGGGCGAGCAGTACTTC. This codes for CASSQDRLAGEQYF.

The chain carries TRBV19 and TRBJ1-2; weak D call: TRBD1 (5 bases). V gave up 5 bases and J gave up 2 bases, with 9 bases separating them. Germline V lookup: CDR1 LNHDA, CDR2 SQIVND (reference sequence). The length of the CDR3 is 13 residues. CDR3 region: CASSAGRNYGYTF. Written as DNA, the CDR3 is TGTGCCAGTAGTGCGGGACGGAACTATGGCTACACCTTC.

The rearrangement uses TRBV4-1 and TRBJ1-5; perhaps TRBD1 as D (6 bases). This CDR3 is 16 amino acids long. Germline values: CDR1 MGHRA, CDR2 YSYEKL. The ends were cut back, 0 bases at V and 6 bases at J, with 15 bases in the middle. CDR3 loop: CASSQEARGAIQPQHF. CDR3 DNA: TGCGCCAGCAGCCAAGAAGCCCGGGGGGCGATTCAGCCCCAGCATTTT.

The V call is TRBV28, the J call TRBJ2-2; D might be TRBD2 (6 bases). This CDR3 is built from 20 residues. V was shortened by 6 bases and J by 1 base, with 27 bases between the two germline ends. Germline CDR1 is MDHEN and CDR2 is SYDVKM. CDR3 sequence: CASSLRVTGEKWENTGELFF. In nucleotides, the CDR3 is TGTGCCAGCAGCCTCAGGGTGACGGGGGAGAAATGGGAGAACACCGGGGAGCTGTTTTTT.

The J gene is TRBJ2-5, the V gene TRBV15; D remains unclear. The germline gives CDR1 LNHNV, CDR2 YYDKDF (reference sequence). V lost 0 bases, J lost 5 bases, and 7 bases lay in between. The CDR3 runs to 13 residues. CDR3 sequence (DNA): TGTGCCACCAGCAGAGAAAGTTCGGAGACCCAGTACTTC. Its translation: CATSRESSETQYF.

CDR3 region: CASSESGQGPQYF. For the CDR3, the DNA is TGCGCCAGCAGTGAGTCGGGACAGGGACCGCAGTACTTC. The J gene is TRBJ2-7, the V gene TRBV10-1; 9 bases match TRBD1. The CDR3 is made up of 13 amino acids. J lost 9 bases, V lost 0 bases, and 3 bases had no gene match. CDR1 WNHNN and CDR2 SYGVQD come from the germline V gene (reference sequence).

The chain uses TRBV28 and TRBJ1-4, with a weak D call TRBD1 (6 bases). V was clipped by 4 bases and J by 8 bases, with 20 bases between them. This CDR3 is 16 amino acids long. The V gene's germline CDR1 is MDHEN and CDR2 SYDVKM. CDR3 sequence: CASSSTDRTHQEKLFF. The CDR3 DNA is TGTGCCAGCAGTTCCACAGACAGGACCCACCAGGAAAAACTGTTTTTT. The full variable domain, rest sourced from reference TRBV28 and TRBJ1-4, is DVKVTQSSRYLVKRTGEKVFLECVQDMDHENMFWYRQDPGLGLRLIYFSYDVKMKEKGDIPEGYSVSREKKERFSLILESASTNQTSMYLCASSSTDRTHQEKLFFGSGTQLSVL.

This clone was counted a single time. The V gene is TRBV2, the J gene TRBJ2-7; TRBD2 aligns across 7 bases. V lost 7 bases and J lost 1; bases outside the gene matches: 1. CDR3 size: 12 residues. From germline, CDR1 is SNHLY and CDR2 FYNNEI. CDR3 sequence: CASKRDSYEQYF. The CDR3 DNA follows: TGTGCCAGCAAGCGGGATTCCTACGAGCAGTACTTC.

The CDR3 DNA reads as TGTGCCTGGAGTGTGGCCGGACAGGGGCTCCTTTACACCGGGGAGCTGTTTTTT. Translated, it gives CAWSVAGQGLLYTGELFF. The rearrangement joins TRBV30 to TRBJ2-2, with TRBD1 matching over 9 bases. Losses at the gene ends were 0 bases for V and 3 bases for J; bases not matched to a gene: 11. From germline, CDR1 is GTSNPN and CDR2 SVGIG (reference sequence). This CDR3 has 18 amino acids. Full variable domain (remainder filled in from reference TRBV30 and TRBJ2-2): SQTIHQWPATLVQPVGSPLSLECTVEGTSNPNLYWYRQAAGRGLQLLFYSVGIGQISSEVPQNLSASRPQDRQFILSSKKLLLSDSGFYLCAWSVAGQGLLYTGELFFGEGSRLTVL.

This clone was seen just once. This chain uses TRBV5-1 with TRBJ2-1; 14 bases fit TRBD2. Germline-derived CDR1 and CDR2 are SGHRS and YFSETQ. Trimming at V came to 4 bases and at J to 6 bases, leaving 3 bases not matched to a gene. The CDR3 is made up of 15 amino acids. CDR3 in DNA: TGCGCCAGCAGCATTGGGACTAGCGGGGGCAATGAGCAGTTCTTC. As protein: CASSIGTSGGNEQFF.

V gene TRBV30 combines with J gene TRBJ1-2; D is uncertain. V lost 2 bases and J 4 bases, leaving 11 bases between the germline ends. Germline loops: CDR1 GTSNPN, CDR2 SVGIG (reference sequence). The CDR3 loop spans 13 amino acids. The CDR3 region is CAWSSQGPYGYTF. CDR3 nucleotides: TGTGCCTGGAGTTCCCAAGGACCCTATGGCTACACCTTC.